This T cell receptor beta chain emerged from a study of blood T cell repertoires in COVID-19. Study processing details: Quantification of nucleated cells was approximated via reference gene primer amplification. The assay was immunoSEQ multiplex PCR, and TCRdb's table has in-frame clones only and misses some. The DNA gave D and trimming, while V, J and clone size come from that table. The table has around 300,000 clones, roughly 87% seen once. Germline CDR1 and CDR2: MNHEY and SVGAGI. The CDR3 totals 15 residues. Trimming stripped 5 bases from V and 0 bases from J, with 11 bases between. The sequencing sample was made of peripheral blood. The receptor comes from a human donor in a cohort sampled during active COVID-19. V gene TRBV6-5 combines with J gene TRBJ2-1, with a possible D match to TRBD1 (5 bases). The DNA of the CDR3 is TGTGCCAGCAGTAAAAACAGGATCTCCTACAATGAGCAGTTCTTC. Its translation: CASSKNRISYNEQFF.